Sequencing of this T cell receptor (beta chain) was carried out in a study of T cell responses to AZD1222 COVID-19 vaccine. CDR1 and CDR2 (germline): KGHSH, LQKENI. The CDR3 runs 17 residues. Trimming at V came to 5 bases and at J to 1 base, leaving 10 bases not matched to a gene. Sequencing used immunoSEQ multiplex PCR; TCRdb keeps in-frame clones, though not all of them. Here the sample spans about 120,000 clones, more than 85% being singletons. Points on this clone: Antigen: not known.

Overall study findings and caveats: Spike-specific TCR depth and breadth grew after two AZD1222 doses. Seropositive status at baseline applied to only six AZD1222 recipients.

This TCR derives from an adult in good health. The sequenced sample was peripheral blood, obtained on day 0 of AZD1222 vaccination. This sequence joins TRBV18 and TRBJ2-3; 9 positions agree with TRBD2. CDR3 coding DNA: TGTGCCAGCTCATTCTTGCAGCGGGGGGCGGGCACAGATACGCAGTATTTT. It is translated as CASSFLQRGAGTDTQYF.